A selection of T cell receptor beta chains follows, all from one sample in a study of response to subunit inactivated influenza vaccine. TCRdb reanalysed the RT-PCR reads using MiXCR and keeps one entry per CDR3 protein. The table has hundreds of thousands of distinct CDR3 sequences, around 13% seen once. Sample: PBMCs from blood, taken more than 35 days after vaccination. Source of these receptors: a man aged 45 to 65 who received an inactivated influenza vaccine. CDR3s include the opening cysteine and the closing phenylalanine or tryptophan. D genes are given only for firm matches. Expanded clones are given a class, and other clones once, few, many or no size at all.

clone_size	j_call	d_call	v_call	cdr3_nt	cdr3_aa
few	TRBJ2-1	TRBD2	TRBV20-1	TGCAGTGCTAGGAAACCGGGACTAGCGCGACTTAATGAGCAGTTCTTC	CSARKPGLARLNEQFF
.	TRBJ2-1	.	TRBV18	TGTGCCAGCTCACCGGTGCAGAGTTACAATGAGCAGTTCTTC	CASSPVQSYNEQFF
few	TRBJ2-1	TRBD1	TRBV4-2	TGTGCCAGCAGCCCCCGTCCGGGACAGGCCCTCGGGGAGCAGTTCTTC	CASSPRPGQALGEQFF
.	TRBJ2-2	TRBD2	TRBV29-1	TGCAGCGCCGTGGGGGGGTCGAACACCGGGGAGCTGTTTTTT	CSAVGGSNTGELFF
few	TRBJ2-2	TRBD2	TRBV7-9	TGTGCCAGCAGCCCAGGACTAGCGGGAGTACACGGGGAGCTGTTTTTT	CASSPGLAGVHGELFF
.	TRBJ1-3	.	TRBV7-9	TGTGCCAGCAACCAAGTAGGGGACGGAAACACCATATATTTT	CASNQVGDGNTIYF
many	TRBJ1-3	.	TRBV5-1	TGCGCCAGCAGCTTGACCGGACAGTCTGGAAACACCATATATTTT	CASSLTGQSGNTIYF
.	TRBJ2-1	TRBD1	TRBV12-3/TRBV12-4	TGTGCCAGCAGACCCCGGACAGGGGGGGTCAATGAGCAGTTCTTC	CASRPRTGGVNEQFF
.	TRBJ2-4	.	TRBV7-8	TGTGCCAGCAGCCAGGGGAGGGGCCCCCGGGACTATAGAACTCAGTACTTC	CASSQGRGPRDYRTQYF
few	TRBJ2-1	.	TRBV24-1	TGTGCCACCAGTGGGTCAGGGTGGGATGAGCAGTTCTTC	CATSGSGWDEQFF
.	TRBJ1-1	.	TRBV7-3	TGTGCCAGCAGCCCCGACCAGATAGCTGAAGCTTTCTTT	CASSPDQIAEAFF
.	TRBJ2-7	.	TRBV28	TGTCCCAGCAGTTACCTCTACGAGCAGTACTTC	CPSSYLYEQYF
few	TRBJ2-4	TRBD1	TRBV3-1	TGTGCCAGCAGCCCCCGACAGGGGGCTGCCAAAAACATTCAGTACTTC	CASSPRQGAAKNIQYF
.	TRBJ2-1	.	TRBV5-5	TGTGCCAGCAGCCGGCAGGGGGGCGCCTACAATGAGCAGTTCTTC	CASSRQGGAYNEQFF
.	TRBJ2-3	.	TRBV20-1	TGCAGTGCTCCCCGGGCCCGGCGGCCAGATACGCAGTATTTT	CSAPRARRPDTQYF
few	TRBJ2-7	TRBD1	TRBV11-1	TGTGCCAGCAGCTTAAACAGGGGTTACTACGAGCAGTACTTC	CASSLNRGYYEQYF
.	TRBJ1-5	TRBD1	TRBV4-2	TGTGCCAGCAGTCCGGACAGGGCTAGGGTGCCCCAGCATTTT	CASSPDRARVPQHF
many	TRBJ1-2	TRBD1	TRBV4-2	TGTGCCAGCAGCCCGACAGGGAACTATGGCTACACCTTC	CASSPTGNYGYTF
few	TRBJ1-5	.	TRBV12-3/TRBV12-4	TGTGCCAGCAGTTTCGGGTTAGATCAGCCCCAGCATTTT	CASSFGLDQPQHF
.	TRBJ1-2	TRBD1	TRBV3-1	TGTGCCAGCAGCCCGGACAGGCGATTCTATGGCTACACCTTC	CASSPDRRFYGYTF
few	TRBJ2-7	.	TRBV28	TGTGCCAGCAGCAACCCTGGGGCCTACGAGCAGTACTTC	CASSNPGAYEQYF
.	TRBJ2-1	TRBD2	TRBV7-3	TGTGCCAGCAGTCAAATAGCGGGAGGTGGCTACAATGAGCAGTTCTTC	CASSQIAGGGYNEQFF
few	TRBJ1-5	.	TRBV12-3/TRBV12-4	TGTGCCAGCAGTTCACGTACATACTACAATCAGCCCCAGCATTTT	CASSSRTYYNQPQHF
few	TRBJ1-1	.	TRBV7-8	TGTGCCAGCAGCAAAAATCTGGATGGGGCTTTCTTT	CASSKNLDGAFF
many	TRBJ2-3	.	TRBV4-2	TGTGCCAGCAGCCAAGACATCAGCGCAGATACGCAGTATTTT	CASSQDISADTQYF
.	TRBJ1-5	TRBD1	TRBV20-1	TGCAGTGCTTGGACAGGGGAGGAAAATCAGCCCCAGCATTTT	CSAWTGEENQPQHF
few	TRBJ2-1	.	TRBV6-2/TRBV6-3	TGTGCCAGCAGTTTACTAGCCCCCAATGAGCAGTTCTTC	CASSLLAPNEQFF
.	TRBJ2-4	TRBD1	TRBV28	TGTGCCAGCAGTCCCCCAGGGACAGCCGACATTCAGTACTTC	CASSPPGTADIQYF
.	TRBJ2-2	TRBD2	TRBV12-3/TRBV12-4	TGTGCCAGCAGTTTACGCGCCCGGGGTCTAGCGGGGGGGAGAGTGAACACCGGGGAGCTGTTTTTT	CASSLRARGLAGGRVNTGELFF
many	TRBJ2-7	.	TRBV4-2	TGTGCCAGCAGCCGGGCCGGGAACGAGCAGTACTTC	CASSRAGNEQYF
.	TRBJ1-1	TRBD1	TRBV6-2/TRBV6-3	TGTGCCAGCAGTACAGGGGATGGGCGAGCTTTCTTT	CASSTGDGRAFF
few	TRBJ2-4	TRBD1	TRBV18	TGTGCCAGCTCAAGCCAAACGGGACAGGTCTACTTC	CASSSQTGQVYF
.	TRBJ2-1	.	TRBV14	TGTGCCAGCAGCCAAGACTTCGCCTTCAACAATGAGCAGTTCTTC	CASSQDFAFNNEQFF
few	TRBJ2-6	.	TRBV12-3/TRBV12-4	TGTGCCAGCAGTTTGGGTCCATATGGGGCCAACGTCCTGACTTTC	CASSLGPYGANVLTF
few	TRBJ2-3	TRBD2	TRBV6-2/TRBV6-3	TGTGCCAGCAATCTAGCGGGGGTGACAGATACGCAGTATTTT	CASNLAGVTDTQYF
few	TRBJ2-3	TRBD1	TRBV4-2	TGTGCCAGCAGCCAAGAACCCGCGACAGGGAGCACAGATACGCAGTATTTT	CASSQEPATGSTDTQYF
.	TRBJ2-5	.	TRBV7-9	TGTGCCAGCAGCTTATTTGAAGAGACCCAGTACTTC	CASSLFEETQYF
few	TRBJ1-3	.	TRBV7-2	TGTGCCAGCAGCAAGGACGGGAACTCTGGAAACACCATATATTTT	CASSKDGNSGNTIYF
many	TRBJ2-2	TRBD1	TRBV2	TGTGCCAGCAGTGAATCTCCGGGACAGGGTATCGGGGAGCTGTTTTTT	CASSESPGQGIGELFF
few	TRBJ2-5	.	TRBV5-1	TGCGCCAGCACCGAACAAGAGACCCAGTACTTC	CASTEQETQYF
.	TRBJ2-1	.	TRBV7-2	TGTGCCAGCAGCTCCGGCCCGGGACTTGCTTACAATGAGCAGTTCTTC	CASSSGPGLAYNEQFF
few	TRBJ2-5	.	TRBV6-2/TRBV6-3	TGTGCCAGCAGTTCCGAGGTGACCCAGTACTTC	CASSSEVTQYF
few	TRBJ1-5	.	TRBV12-3/TRBV12-4	TGTGCCAGCAGTTTAAGGGGGCCCCAGCATTTT	CASSLRGPQHF
.	TRBJ2-5	TRBD2	TRBV6-5	TGTGCCAGCAGTTACTCGAGAAGGCCCAGCGGGGGGGACGAGACCCAGTACTTC	CASSYSRRPSGGDETQYF
.	TRBJ2-1	.	TRBV3-1	TGTGCCAGCAGCCAAAGGCCGACCATACCGTGGGGGCCGGGCAATGAGCAGTTCTTC	CASSQRPTIPWGPGNEQFF
few	TRBJ1-3	TRBD1	TRBV10-3	TGTGCCACTTCAAAAGGGACAGGCTCTGGAAACACCATATATTTT	CATSKGTGSGNTIYF